These 30 T cell receptor beta chains came from one sample sequenced in a study of blood T cell repertoires in COVID-19. Profiling relied on immunoSEQ multiplex PCR, and the TCRdb table lists in-frame clones only, not all of them. The sample lists around 70,000 clones, around 70% occurring once. The sample taken for sequencing was peripheral blood. The receptors here all came from a man in his sixties or seventies with acute or convalescent COVID-19.

CDR3 sequence (DNA): TGTGCCAGCAGACACAGGGGTCCAACTAATGAAAAACTGTTTTTT. Amino acids: CASRHRGPTNEKLFF. V and J are TRBV2 and TRBJ1-4; 7 positions agree with TRBD1. The germline V gene encodes CDR1 SNHLY and CDR2 FYNNEI. V shed 6 bases and J 0 bases; nucleotides not matched to a gene: 4. This CDR3 has 15 amino acids.

V gene TRBV29-1 combines with J gene TRBJ1-2; 12 bases map to TRBD1. J lost 7 bases, V lost 6 bases, and 6 bases had no gene match. The CDR3 totals 13 residues. Germline-derived CDR1 and CDR2 are SQVTM and ANQGSEA. The CDR3 sequence: CSVPGQGAGGYTF. In nucleotides, the CDR3 is TGCAGCGTCCCGGGACAGGGGGCTGGTGGCTACACCTTC.

The chain recombines TRBV7-8 with TRBJ1-1, with a weak D call TRBD1 (6 bases). Looked up from germline, CDR1 is SGHVS and CDR2 is FQNEAQ. V was cut by 5 bases and J by 1 base, with 14 bases left in between. CDR3 length: 15 residues. For the CDR3, the DNA is TGTGCCAGCAGCGGGGGCCTGGCCTCGAACACTGAAGCTTTCTTT. Its protein is CASSGGLASNTEAFF.

The CDR3 nucleotides read TGTGCCACCAGTGATCCCGGGACAGATACGCAGTATTTT. Its protein is CATSDPGTDTQYF. The gene calls are TRBV24-1 and TRBJ2-3, with D hard to call. V was cut by 3 bases and J by 3 bases, with 6 bases left in between. The CDR3 length is 13 residues. Germline V gene data show CDR1 as KGHDR and CDR2 as SFDVKD.

This clone appeared a single time. This chain joins TRBV2 and TRBJ2-2, with D unresolved. CDR3 length: 14 amino acids. V lost 5 bases and J 4 bases, leaving 11 bases between the germline ends. Germline CDR1 is SNHLY and CDR2 is FYNNEI. CDR3 sequence reads: CASSPRLSTGELFF. The CDR3 region has the DNA TGTGCCAGCAGTCCTAGATTAAGCACCGGGGAGCTGTTTTTT.

This rearrangement joins TRBV9 to TRBJ1-3, with a tentative D call TRBD1 (5 bases). Trimming shortened V by 0 bases and J by 3 bases, and 7 bases separated the two germline ends. This CDR3 spans 14 amino acids. Germline CDR1 SGDLS, CDR2 YYNGEE. The CDR3 sequence: CASSVGQGGNTIYF. DNA of the CDR3: TGTGCCAGCAGCGTAGGGCAGGGTGGAAACACCATATATTTT.

V and J are TRBV19 and TRBJ1-5, with D possibly TRBD1 on 6 matching bases. The germline V gene has CDR1 LNHDA and CDR2 SQIVND (reference sequence). V was clipped by 6 bases and J by 5 bases, with 14 bases between them. The CDR3 is 14 residues long. CDR3 nucleotide sequence: TGTGCCAGTAGGCGAGGGGGGGGAGATCAGCCCCAGCATTTT. This sequence encodes CASRRGGGDQPQHF.

In its sample, this clone was seen once. The genes are TRBV6-2 or TRBV6-3 and TRBJ2-2, with a possible D match to TRBD1 (6 bases). V lost 4 bases, J lost 0 bases, and 9 bases lay in between. The germline V gene encodes CDR1 MNHEY and CDR2 SVGEGT. CDR3 length equals 15 residues. The CDR3 spells CASSSGQSNTGELFF. The CDR3 coding sequence is TGTGCCAGCAGTTCTGGACAGTCGAACACCGGGGAGCTGTTTTTT.

This clone has just a few counts. The V and J genes are TRBV5-1 and TRBJ2-7; 9 nucleotides agree with TRBD1. With V trimmed by 3 bases and J by 2 bases, 6 bases remained unmatched. This CDR3 has 15 residues. Germline CDR1 reads SGHRS; CDR2 reads YFSETQ. CDR3 bases: TGCGCCAGCAGCTCTGGGACAGGGATCCCCTACGAGCAGTACTTC. This gives the protein CASSSGTGIPYEQYF.

The V call is TRBV10-1, the J call TRBJ2-3; maybe TRBD2 (5 bases). Germline CDR1 WNHNN, CDR2 SYGVQD (reference sequence). CDR3 length: 13 residues. V lost 9 bases, J lost 5 bases, and 15 bases lay in between. CDR3 sequence reads: CASSSGGQDTQYF. DNA for the CDR3: TGCGCCAGTTCCTCGGGCGGGCAAGATACGCAGTATTTT.

This clone appeared a single time. V gene TRBV27 combines with J gene TRBJ2-1; D gene ambiguous. The CDR3 is 15 amino acids. Germline V CDR1 and CDR2: MNHEY, SMNVEV (reference sequence). V lost 2 bases to trimming and J lost 0 bases, with 8 bases between them. In nucleotides, the CDR3 is TGTGCCAGCAGTTTAGACTTAGGCTCCTACAATGAGCAGTTCTTC. Its protein is CASSLDLGSYNEQFF.

Written as DNA, the CDR3 is TGTGCCAGCAGCCCACAGGGGGTGAGGGGTGAAAAACTGTTTTTT. It encodes CASSPQGVRGEKLFF. The chain is built from TRBV7-9 and TRBJ1-4, with TRBD1 matching 8 bases. Germline CDR1 SEHNR, CDR2 FQNEAQ (reference sequence). The CDR3 has 15 amino acids. Trimming removed 5 bases from V and 7 bases from J; junction bases left unmatched: 9.

The chain recombines TRBV24-1 with TRBJ1-1; no reliable D call. With 4 bases removed from V and 7 bases from J, the gap between germline ends came to 12 bases. This CDR3 region has 13 residues. Germline V gene lookup returns CDR1 KGHDR and CDR2 SFDVKD. CDR3 DNA sequence: TGTGCCACCAGTGACCCCGGGAAGTTTGAAGCTTTCTTT. It encodes CATSDPGKFEAFF.

The chain carries TRBV15 and TRBJ2-5, with D possibly TRBD1 on 6 matching bases. Germline V lookup: CDR1 LNHNV, CDR2 YYDKDF (reference sequence). This CDR3 contains 15 residues. The V end was cut by 0 bases, the J end by 4 bases, with 12 bases between. CDR3 residues: CATSRDPPGVETQYF. The CDR3 nucleotides read TGTGCCACCAGCAGAGATCCGCCAGGGGTAGAGACCCAGTACTTC.

This rearrangement joins TRBV2 to TRBJ1-2, with a possible D match to TRBD1 (5 bases). Per germline, CDR1 SNHLY and CDR2 FYNNEI. This CDR3 is built from 14 residues. Trimming removed 10 bases at V and 4 bases at J, with 19 bases between. CDR3 in DNA: TGTGCCACGAACTCGCCCGGGGGATCCTATGGCTACACCTTC. Translated, it gives CATNSPGGSYGYTF.

The rearrangement links TRBV7-8 to TRBJ1-1; D ambiguous. This CDR3 contains 12 residues. Germline CDR1 and CDR2: SGHVS and FQNEAQ. Trimming removed 1 base from V and 7 bases from J, with 7 bases in between. For the CDR3, the DNA is TGTGCCAGCAGCTTAGAAAGGAGTGAAGCTTTCTTT. Its translation: CASSLERSEAFF. Using reference TRBV7-8 and TRBJ1-1 for the parts outside the CDR3, the full variable domain is GAGVSQSPRYKVAKRGQDVALRCDPISGHVSLFWYQQALGQGPEFLTYFQNEAQLDKSGLPSDRFFAERPEGSVSTLKIQRTQQEDSAVYLCASSLERSEAFFGQGTRLTVV.

This clone was counted only a few times. The chain recombines TRBV28 with TRBJ2-7; TRBD1 aligns across 7 bases. This CDR3 region has 15 residues. Germline CDR1 reads MDHEN; CDR2 reads SYDVKM. J lost 0 bases, V lost 5 bases, and 7 bases had no gene match. CDR3: CASSPGTDFSYEQYF. The CDR3 DNA sequence: TGTGCCAGCAGTCCCGGGACAGACTTCTCCTACGAGCAGTACTTC.

This clone occurred a few times. The chain links TRBV6-5 to TRBJ1-5; 8 bases are shared with TRBD1. The CDR3 has 15 residues. Trimming cost V 0 bases and J 5 bases; bases outside gene matches: 3. Germline values: CDR1 MNHEY, CDR2 SVGAGI. As DNA, the CDR3 is TGTGCCAGCAGTTACTCGGACAGGGAGGATCAGCCCCAGCATTTT. Amino acids: CASSYSDREDQPQHF.

The gene calls are TRBV18 and TRBJ1-4, with 11 bases matching TRBD1. This CDR3 spans 14 amino acids. Germline V gives CDR1 KGHSH, CDR2 LQKENI. The junction had 6 bases not matched to a gene; V was cut back by 7 bases and J by 8 bases. In DNA, the CDR3 is TGTGCCAGCTTTTCCGGGACAGGGGGAGAAAAACTGTTTTTT. Protein product: CASFSGTGGEKLFF.

The rearrangement links TRBV28 to TRBJ2-1; no reliable D call. This CDR3 is built from 12 residues. V lost 6 bases to trimming and J lost 2 bases, with 5 bases between them. Germline V CDR1 and CDR2: MDHEN, SYDVKM. CDR3: CASSTTYNEQFF. CDR3 DNA sequence: TGTGCCAGCAGCACAACCTACAATGAGCAGTTCTTC.

The V gene is TRBV7-8, the J gene TRBJ1-1; 9 bases match TRBD1. The germline V gene encodes CDR1 SGHVS and CDR2 FQNEAQ. The V gene end was trimmed by 5 bases and the J gene end by 4 bases; junction bases not matched to a gene: 5. This CDR3 is 14 amino acids long. This CDR3 reads CASSLPTGGTEAFF. DNA for the CDR3: TGTGCCAGCAGCCTCCCGACAGGGGGCACTGAAGCTTTCTTT.

This chain connects TRBV28 to TRBJ2-3; 7 bases are a match to TRBD1. Germline CDR1 MDHEN, CDR2 SYDVKM. V lost 7 bases and J lost 2; bases outside the gene matches: 6. The length of the CDR3 is 14 residues. The CDR3 DNA reads TGTGCCAGCACAAGGGGGCAGTTCACAGATACGCAGTATTTT. Protein: CASTRGQFTDTQYF.

The V and J genes are TRBV7-3 and TRBJ2-2; D remains ambiguous. Germline CDR1 and CDR2: SGHTA and FQGTGA. The V and J ends lost 2 bases and 4 bases respectively, with 8 bases between them. CDR3 length equals 14 residues. DNA for the CDR3: TGTGCCAGCAGCTTAGAGGTCTCCACCGGGGAGCTGTTTTTT. Its protein is CASSLEVSTGELFF.

This chain uses TRBV5-1 with TRBJ2-1; 10 nucleotides agree with TRBD2. V shed 3 bases and J 3 bases; nucleotides not matched to a gene: 3. The length of the CDR3 is 15 residues. CDR1 and CDR2 from the germline V gene are SGHRS and YFSETQ. The CDR3 protein is CASSSGTSVYNEQFF. CDR3 nucleotide sequence: TGCGCCAGCAGCTCCGGGACTAGCGTCTACAATGAGCAGTTCTTC.

This chain uses TRBV4-3 with TRBJ2-3; 8 bases are shared with TRBD2. Germline loops: CDR1 LGHNA, CDR2 YSLEER. The trim removed 1 base at V and 0 bases at J, leaving 9 bases unmatched. This CDR3 has 18 residues. The CDR3 region has the DNA TGCGCCAGCAGCCAAGTAGGTCCGAGCGGGGGTAGCACAGATACGCAGTATTTT. This sequence encodes CASSQVGPSGGSTDTQYF.

As to this clone: Other nucleotide sequences in the sample specify the same CDR3. V and J are TRBV3-1 (or the pseudogene TRBV3-2) and TRBJ2-1; tentative D call: TRBD1 (6 bases). In germline, CDR1 is LGHDT, CDR2 YNNKEL (reference sequence). The CDR3 spans 12 residues. V lost 6 bases and J 8 bases, leaving 11 bases between the germline ends. Here the CDR3 reads CASSHRVHEQFF. CDR3 DNA sequence: TGTGCCAGCAGTCACAGGGTCCATGAGCAGTTCTTC.

This clone was picked up a small number of times. The chain is built from TRBV10-2 and TRBJ1-1, with D hard to call. This CDR3 has 14 amino acids. With 6 bases removed from V and 1 base from J, the gap between germline ends came to 12 bases. Germline V gene lookup returns CDR1 WSHSY and CDR2 SAAADI. DNA for the CDR3: TGCGCCAGCAGCCCCCCAGATACGAACACTGAAGCTTTCTTT. Its translation: CASSPPDTNTEAFF.

This clone was picked up one time. The CDR3 loop is CAISTDRVNTEAFF. In nucleotides, the CDR3 is TGTGCCATCAGCACCGACAGGGTGAACACTGAAGCTTTCTTT. The V and J genes are TRBV10-3 and TRBJ1-1; 7 bases align to TRBD1. Germline trimming cut 6 bases from V and 0 bases from J; bases unmatched to any gene: 4. The V gene's germline CDR1 is ENHRY and CDR2 SYGVKD. The CDR3 consists of 14 residues.

This sequence joins TRBV28 and TRBJ1-6; the D gene is possibly TRBD1 (5 bases). The germline CDR1 and CDR2 sequences are MDHEN and SYDVKM. This CDR3 has 13 amino acids. With 11 bases removed from V and 10 bases from J, the gap between germline ends came to 18 bases. The CDR3 is CACTGSEGSPLHF. CDR3 coding DNA: TGTGCCTGTACAGGATCGGAGGGGTCACCCCTCCACTTT.

V usage is TRBV19 and J usage is TRBJ1-5; TRBD1 agrees at 9 bases. Germline trimming cut 5 bases from V and 4 bases from J; bases unmatched to any gene: 9. The CDR3 spans 16 residues. Germline CDR1 and CDR2: LNHDA and SQIVND (reference sequence). The CDR3 here is CASSALDRGNNQPQHF. In DNA, the CDR3 is TGTGCCAGTAGTGCCCTGGACAGGGGAAATAATCAGCCCCAGCATTTT. Complete variable domain (other parts from reference TRBV19 and TRBJ1-5): DGGITQSPKYLFRKEGQNVTLSCEQNLNHDAMYWYRQDPGQGLRLIYYSQIVNDFQKGDIAEGYSVSREKKESFPLTVTSAQKNPTAFYLCASSALDRGNNQPQHFGDGTRLSIL.